These T cell receptor beta chains were read from a single sample in a study of cytomegalovirus exposure and HLA in healthy donors. The data were produced by immunoSEQ multiplex PCR, yet TCRdb's version contains in-frame clones alone and is incomplete. Of approximately 99,000 clones in the sample, 73% were seen once. Sequencing input: PBMCs. The receptors were gathered from a middle-aged man in good health and CMV-seronegative. Each CDR3 is given with its conserved first and last residue.

CASSQGLGLNTEAFF	TRBV4-1	TRBJ1-1
CASSLKAGDYYEQYF	TRBV7-2	TRBJ2-7
CASSVGQSQRGTEAFF	TRBV9	TRBJ1-1
CASSQDPGNTEAFF	TRBV4-1	TRBJ1-1
CASSLDGGGGGDTQYF	TRBV5-6	TRBJ2-3
CASSQQSRGAYEQYF	TRBV4-1	TRBJ2-7
CSVEGALGQGSYNEQFF	TRBV29-1	TRBJ2-1
CASSQRTGAETQYF	TRBV4-1	TRBJ2-5
CASSYSVGGSETQYF	TRBV6-5	TRBJ2-5
CASTRQSGSAEAFF	TRBV2	TRBJ1-1
CASSLQGAETQYF	TRBV5-1	TRBJ2-5
CASSGDRGFYEQYF	TRBV19	TRBJ2-7
CASSLRDLETQYF	TRBV5-1	TRBJ2-5
CASSRTPGQAAHEQYF	TRBV27	TRBJ2-7
CASSFTRDRPSYGYTF	TRBV7-8	TRBJ1-2
CASSQDRGLRPQHF	TRBV4-3	TRBJ1-5
CASRKLAGGTDTQYF	TRBV6-5	TRBJ2-3
CASSFDRRRGGEADTQYF	TRBV27	TRBJ2-3
CASSRGQENYGYTF	TRBV5-6	TRBJ1-2
CASSRQGVSNQPQHF	TRBV7-9	TRBJ1-5
CASSPSTGSSPLHF	TRBV9	TRBJ1-6
CASHFSAGGTDTQYF	TRBV5-1	TRBJ2-3
CASSIGRERNTEAFF	TRBV19	TRBJ1-1
CASSQDRVSYEQYF	TRBV4-3	TRBJ2-7
CAISVSGGSPRGYTF	TRBV10-3	TRBJ1-2
CASSQDSMNTGELFF	TRBV4-3	TRBJ2-2
CASSLSWLAGNEQFF	TRBV27	TRBJ2-1
CASSVGWAGGPETQYF	TRBV9	TRBJ2-5
CASSQPGLEQYF	TRBV2	TRBJ2-7
CASSQGLYGASRHNEQFF	TRBV4-1	TRBJ2-1
CASSKDREGDIQYF	TRBV19	TRBJ2-4
CASSQGMNTEAFF	TRBV19	TRBJ1-1
CASSLSSDTQYF	TRBV28	TRBJ2-3
CASSPPSGPHEQFF	TRBV18	TRBJ2-1
CASRYRGDNYGYTF	TRBV7-2	TRBJ1-2
CASSAQGGADTQYF	TRBV7-7	TRBJ2-3
CASSSKGLAGGETQYF	TRBV5-4	TRBJ2-5
CASMRDSNEKLFF	TRBV2	TRBJ1-4
CASRQGIRSPLHF	TRBV6-5	TRBJ1-6
CATSRDKDTGETQYF	TRBV15	TRBJ2-5
CASSQVDRAGANVLTF	TRBV4-2	TRBJ2-6